These 7 T cell receptor beta chains came from one sample sequenced in a study of cytomegalovirus exposure and HLA in healthy donors. PCR employed 60 Vbeta and 13 Jbeta primers. Sequenced by immunoSEQ multiplex PCR; TCRdb stores in-frame clones only, minus some. The table has roughly 130,000 clones, around 79% seen once; the top ten hold around 1%. Sequenced material: PBMCs. The source of these receptors is a young man in good health and CMV-seronegative.

The chain couples TRBV11-3 to TRBJ2-5, with TRBD1 matching over 7 bases. This CDR3 has 14 residues. Trimming took 1 base from V and 1 from J; bases not matched to a gene: 0. Germline CDR1 is SGHNT and CDR2 is YENEEA. CDR3 coding DNA: TGTGCCAGCAGCTTAGGGACAGGCCAAGAGACCCAGTACTTC. It encodes CASSLGTGQETQYF.

The chain is built from TRBV6-1 and TRBJ2-3, with TRBD2 identical over 9 bases. CDR1 is MNHNS and CDR2 is SASEGT in the germline V gene. J gave up 0 bases and V 4 bases, and 8 bases lay outside the gene matches. The CDR3 has 17 residues. This CDR3 reads CASSVVASGVSTDTQYF. CDR3 nucleotide sequence: TGTGCCAGCAGTGTTGTCGCTAGCGGGGTTAGCACAGATACGCAGTATTTT.

This sequence joins TRBV4-3 and TRBJ1-2; 9 nucleotides align to TRBD1. CDR3 length equals 16 residues. The trim removed 0 bases at V and 4 bases at J, leaving 6 bases unmatched. Germline loops: CDR1 LGHNA, CDR2 YSLEER. The CDR3 sequence: CASSQDLMGQGYGYTF. CDR3 DNA sequence: TGCGCCAGCAGCCAAGATCTAATGGGACAGGGCTATGGCTACACCTTC.

J is TRBJ2-1 and V is TRBV10-3; D might be TRBD1 (5 bases). The CDR3 is made up of 14 amino acids. V was cut by 4 bases and J by 7 bases, with 14 bases left in between. CDR1 ENHRY and CDR2 SYGVKD come from the germline V gene. CDR3 nucleotides: TGTGCCATCAGTGGTCAGGGTCTGTATAATGAGCAGTTCTTC. Translation: CAISGQGLYNEQFF.

The V call is TRBV9, the J call TRBJ2-3, with TRBD2 matching over 13 bases. V was pared by 0 bases and J by 6 bases, with 10 bases of the junction left unmatched. The CDR3 is 18 amino acids. Germline V lookup: CDR1 SGDLS, CDR2 YYNGEE. The CDR3 DNA reads as TGTGCCAGCAGCGTAGCTAAGGGCGGGACTAGCGGGGATGATACGCAGTATTTT. Translated: CASSVAKGGTSGDDTQYF.

Only a few counts were recorded for this clone. The chain carries TRBV14 and TRBJ2-3, with 12 bases lining up with TRBD2. Germline V CDR1 and CDR2: SGHDN, FVKESK. V shed 1 base, J shed 4 bases, and the junction held 3 bases outside the gene matches. This CDR3 is built from 16 residues. As DNA, the CDR3 is TGTGCCAGCAGCCAAGTCCTAGCGGGGGGGCCAGATACGCAGTATTTT. This encodes CASSQVLAGGPDTQYF.

The rearrangement uses TRBV27 and TRBJ2-1, with D possibly being TRBD2 (5 bases). The CDR3 spans 16 residues. Per germline, CDR1 MNHEY and CDR2 SMNVEV (reference sequence). V gave up 5 bases and J gave up 0 bases, with 14 bases separating them. CDR3: CASSPPGVLSYNEQFF. CDR3 nucleotides: TGTGCCAGCAGTCCCCCCGGGGTCCTCTCCTACAATGAGCAGTTCTTC.